The 2 T cell receptor beta chains presented below share a single source sample, sequenced in a study of early stage breast cancer tumors. Repertoires were generated with immunoSEQ multiplex PCR, while TCRdb's copy carries only in-frame clones and drops some. This sample has under 20,000 clones, with over 70% found just once. Source material: blood. These receptors were obtained from a person aged 70 to 79 with breast cancer.

V and J are TRBV5-6 and TRBJ2-5; weak D call: TRBD1 (6 bases). The V end lost 0 bases, the J end lost 1 base, and 13 bases lay between the germline ends. The CDR3 has 16 amino acids. Germline V CDR1 and CDR2: SGHDT, YYEEEE. In nucleotides, the CDR3 is TGTGCCAGCAGCTTGGCACAGGGCAACATCCAAGAGACCCAGTACTTC. Protein product: CASSLAQGNIQETQYF.

The rearrangement uses TRBV2 and TRBJ2-1; 12 bases agree with TRBD1. V was clipped by 8 bases and J by 4 bases; unmatched bases: 6. The CDR3 length is 15 residues. The germline gives CDR1 SNHLY, CDR2 FYNNEI. CDR3 nucleotides: TGTGCCAGCGGGGGGGGACAGGGGGCTTACAATGAGCAGTTCTTC. Protein product: CASGGGQGAYNEQFF. The full variable domain, in which reference TRBV2 and TRBJ2-1 provide the parts outside the CDR3, is EPEVTQTPSHQVTQMGQEVILRCVPISNHLYFYWYRQILGQKVEFLVSFYNNEISEKSEIFDDQFSVERPDGSNFTLKIRSTKLEDSAMYFCASGGGQGAYNEQFFGPGTRLTVL.